This T cell receptor beta chain was observed in a study of blood T cells in healthy people across ages (dated by TCRdb to between 2014 and 2017). Concerning the study at large: Template switching captured roughly one uniquely barcoded TCR beta cDNA molecule per two T cells in model experiments. Using deep sequencing normalized with unique cDNA molecular identifiers, the study measured how TCR beta repertoire diversity changes with age. Four age groups were formed from the donors: young (average approximately 15 years), middle-aged (approximately 40), aged (approximately 60) and long-lived (82). To avoid experimental bias, donors of different ages were randomly spread across the sequencing lanes. The study analyzed two additional independent replicas of 1 million unique cDNA reads from the same blood draw for two donors, one aged 18 to 29 and one aged 80 or older.

To prepare the library, 5' RACE was applied. Sequencing took place on an Illumina HiSeq 2500. The second PCR ran for roughly 7 to 11 cycles and used a J-beta primer mix along with a sample-barcoded 5' primer. A unique molecular identifier was introduced onto each TCR beta cDNA molecule by a template-switch 5' adaptor carrying 12 random nucleotides. At least 2.5 million CDR3-containing paired-end reads were obtained from each sample. First-strand cDNA was synthesized from all RNA with the Mint cDNA synthesis kit, primed by a TRBC-specific oligonucleotide. After uracil-DNA glycosylase treatment, a first 18-cycle PCR used universal primers M1SS and BC2_uni_R on all cDNA. On the authors' methods: Normalization of each sample was performed by random selection of 1 million high-quality reads, each carrying a distinct molecular identifier. Instead of being binned into consensus sequences, reads that shared molecular identifiers were thrown out. MiTCR, run with a Q25 quality threshold and the strictest error-elimination algorithm, handled CDR3 identification, clonotype clustering and error correction. A nonparametric unseen species model using Euler transformation provided a lower-bound estimate of total TCR beta diversity. The raw public data were reprocessed by TCRdb itself: fastp quality trimming at Q25, MiXCR clonotype calling, in-frame beta chains only. Identical CDR3 protein sequences are pooled into one entry, listed with their most common genes and DNA. The V and J calls and clone size are TCRdb's, not the authors'. Across this sample there are 650,000 to 950,000 distinct CDR3 sequences, with roughly 44% seen only once. The ten most abundant clones make up about 19% of the sample.

Measured from the cysteine to the phenylalanine, the CDR3 is 17 residues long. Only the CDR3 DNA is retained, 51 bases long and in frame from the first base. CDR1 and CDR2 (LGHNA, YSLEER) derive from the germline V gene. V trim: 4 bases; J trim: 4 bases; unmatched bases: 11. The donors were under 40 Caucasian individuals from Russia, aged roughly 6 to 100 years, who were systemically healthy. Each donor gave approximately 10 milliliters of peripheral blood, collected into EDTA-treated Vacutainer tubes. Ficoll-Paque density-gradient centrifugation was used to isolate PBMCs, with at least 6 million per sample. Trizol reagent was used to extract total RNA from the PBMCs, yielding at least 6 micrograms per sample. For every donor, flow cytometry on a PBMC aliquot measured the percentage of naive CD45RAhigh/CD27high T cells. On this clonotype itself: Its antigen is still unknown. Nothing much larger sits one base from this clone, and base qualities are not available.

The investigation overall reported the following: Compared with the aged group, the long-lived group had more naive CD4+ T cells, fewer expanded clones and increased TCR diversity, a pattern suggesting age selection. There was a strong correlation between observed TCR beta diversity and the percentage of naive T cells measured by flow cytometry. Observed TCR beta diversity per million T cells fell roughly linearly with age, and a significant reduction was already apparent by age around 40. Since profiling was done on bulk unsorted PBMCs, naive and antigen-experienced compartments could not be conclusively compared. The CMV infection status of donors was not known, potentially confounding age-related changes in expanded clonotypes. Total diversity estimates from one million sequenced T cells were considered lower bounds and underestimates.

The chain is encoded by TRBV4-3 joined to TRBJ2-1; 9 bases in the middle match TRBD2. The sequence came from a man aged 55 to 70 in good health. Material for sequencing was blood. The DNA sequence is given as TGCGCCAGCAGCCCATCCTATAGCGGGGGCCGGTACAATGAGCAGTTCTTC. It codes for CASSPSYSGGRYNEQFF.